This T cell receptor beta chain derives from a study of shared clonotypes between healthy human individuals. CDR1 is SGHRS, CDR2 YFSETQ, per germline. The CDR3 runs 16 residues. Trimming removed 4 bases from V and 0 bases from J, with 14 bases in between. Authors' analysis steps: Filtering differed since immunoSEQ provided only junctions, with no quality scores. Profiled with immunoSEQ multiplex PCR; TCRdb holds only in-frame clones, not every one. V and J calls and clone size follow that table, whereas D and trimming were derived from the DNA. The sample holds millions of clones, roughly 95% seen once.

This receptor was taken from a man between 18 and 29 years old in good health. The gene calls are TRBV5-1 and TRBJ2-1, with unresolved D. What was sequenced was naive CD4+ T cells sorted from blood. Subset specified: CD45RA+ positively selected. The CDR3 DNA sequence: TGCGCCAGCAGCGTAACATTTGGAAGCTCCTACAATGAGCAGTTCTTC. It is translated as CASSVTFGSSYNEQFF.